The text below deals with one T cell receptor (beta chain). No antigen is known for it. Per-base qualities were not stored, and no clone one base away is much larger. These data come from a study of blood T cell repertoires in COVID-19 (dated by TCRdb to 2019 to 2021). Looking at the study overall: Samples from collaborators originated in the United States, Italy and Spain and spanned both the acute and convalescent phases of COVID-19. The sample metadata nearly always contained a de-identified subject ID, COVID-19 status, age in years and sex. The dataset comprised deeply sampled blood TCRbeta repertoires from subjects exposed to, actively infected with, or recovered from COVID-19. The repertoires were released in a freely available public database meant as a resource for research on the immune response to SARS-CoV-2. The material from the prospective study consisted of cDNA or gDNA derived from T cells, B-cell-depleted T cells, or PBMCs. The samples were drawn from the first 160 participants of the ongoing ImmuneRACE study and from over 950 subjects provided by 6 global collaborators. Where available, HLA class I and class II types were taken from metadata supplied by the sample provider and were not determined by assay-based typing.

TCRbeta CDR3 regions were amplified from genomic DNA by means of the immunoSEQ Assay, a bias-controlled multiplex PCR. In the authors' own workflow: The number of nucleated cells in each sample was estimated from the amplification of reference gene primers within the assay. To quantify the absolute abundance of each unique TCRbeta CDR3 rearrangement, sequence reads were collapsed and filtered. For each sample, productive Simpson clonality was calculated as the square root of Simpson's diversity index across productive rearrangements. TCRdb limited this immuneACCESS table to in-frame rearrangements with V and J called. A share of clones is missing; checked studies link under half to unresolved V genes, and the rest is unexplained. The V and J calls and clone size were taken over from that table, and D and trimming were inferred from the DNA. This sample holds fewer than 500,000 clones; approximately 90% were observed only once. The top ten clonotypes cover 0.7% to 0.85% of the sample.

Paper-wide results and their limitations: The quantity of clinical and demographic metadata differed by source and by participant and was supplied without curation.

The CDR3 has 12 amino acids, counting the end cysteine and phenylalanine. This entry keeps only the CDR3 DNA: 36 bases, framed from base 1. At the junction V is shortened by 6 bases and J by 7 bases; bases outside the gene matches: 2. One collaborating source in Seattle enrolled patients during active infection and followed them longitudinally through the course of disease. The collaborating institutions used their own protocols to collect whole blood in K2EDTA tubes. Collaborator samples were shipped for TCRbeta analysis as frozen whole blood, isolated PBMCs, or DNA extracted from either sample type.

This TCR came from a young man with COVID-19, enrolled during active disease. The sample comprised peripheral blood. The chain employs TRBV12-3 or TRBV12-4 and TRBJ2-2, and 7 bases in between align with TRBD1. The nucleotide sequence is given as TGTGCCAGCAGACGGACAGGCGGGGAGCTGTTTTTT. Its protein reads: CASRRTGGELFF.